The clone carrying this T cell receptor (beta chain) turned up a few times. Its target is not known. This record belongs to a study of T cells in localized non-small cell lung cancer. The study, taken as a whole, reports: One tumor region alone was sequenced, and heterogeneity therefore remains possible. Exceeding tumor, uninvolved adjacent lung had the highest T cell clonality. Adjacent lung exhibited a median of about 56 among the 100 most abundant tumor clones.

Sequencing was performed with immunoSEQ multiplex PCR; in TCRdb, only in-frame clones are kept and a portion is missing. The repertoire holds tens of thousands of clones, with roughly 90% as singletons. Specimen: peripheral blood, collected before any cancer treatment. The receptor comes from a man between 35 and 75 years old with stage I squamous cell lung carcinoma.

The CDR3 region is CSVMDRGRWTEAFF. The DNA for the CDR3 is TGCAGCGTCATGGACAGGGGGCGGTGGACTGAAGCTTTCTTT. The chain joins TRBV29-1 to TRBJ1-1; TRBD1 agrees at 11 bases. The CDR3 spans 14 residues. The germline V gene has CDR1 SQVTM and CDR2 ANQGSEA. Trimming took 6 bases from V and 5 from J; bases not matched to a gene: 8.